The TCR beta chain described here comes from a study of regulatory T cells in long-lasting Graves disease. This CDR3 spans 16 amino acids. Germline-derived CDR1 and CDR2 are MNHEY and SVGAGI. V lost 0 bases and J lost 3; bases outside the gene matches: 4. This clonotype occurred many times. Its antigen is unknown. Broader study findings: New patients shared roughly 960 public clonotypes, and persistent patients shared more, with under 3,000.

Relying on iRepertoire HTBI primers and Arm-PCR of CDR3 regions, the team built TCR beta libraries. MiXCR, applied by TCRdb to the multiplex PCR reads, yields one record per CDR3 protein. The sample lists under 500,000 distinct CDR3 sequences, about a fifth occurring once. Time point given: persistent/refractory GD, antithyroid drugs over 5 years with positive TRAb. Following extraction of RNA from PBMCs, that RNA was used to make the TCR library. Tubes containing EDTA received 7 to 10 milliliters of drawn peripheral blood. This sample comprised peripheral blood mononuclear cells (PBMCs), obtained when the disease was refractory, from a patient treated with antithyroid drugs. The V call is TRBV6-5, the J call TRBJ2-7; 11 bases align to TRBD2. The sequence was collected from a female donor with Graves disease. The CDR3 here is CASSYSKTSGIYEQYF. The CDR3 DNA sequence: TGTGCCAGCAGTTACTCGAAGACTAGCGGGATCTACGAGCAGTACTTC.